The rows below give T cell receptor beta chains drawn from one sample of a study of T cell responses to AZD1222 COVID-19 vaccine. The table came from immunoSEQ multiplex PCR; TCRdb's copy has only in-frame clones and leaves some out. The sample has 150,000 to 200,000 clones, approximately 90% seen once. This sample comprised peripheral blood, obtained on day 0 of AZD1222 vaccination. The receptors come from an adult in good health. The CDR3 runs from the conserved cysteine through the conserved F or W.

J gene | CDR3 length | V gene | CDR3 protein
TRBJ2-2 | 14 | TRBV11-1 | CASRGGPSTGELFF
TRBJ1-6 | 15 | TRBV6-6 | CASGTGTGVSSPLHF
TRBJ1-6 | 17 | TRBV5-1 | CASSSGGGSEGWAPLHF
TRBJ2-2 | 15 | TRBV7-3 | CASSLNAGHTGELFF
TRBJ1-2 | 16 | TRBV4-2 | CASSQGVQGNNYGYTF
TRBJ1-2 | 15 | TRBV4-1 | CASSQDPSGVYGYTF
TRBJ2-3 | 17 | TRBV3-1/TRBV3-2 | CASSHSGTGRVRDTQYF
TRBJ2-3 | 14 | TRBV27 | CASSFYGSTDTQYF
TRBJ2-5 | 15 | TRBV5-8 | CASNSDRGYQETQYF
TRBJ1-1 | 14 | TRBV6-5 | CASGWSLHNTEAFF
TRBJ2-1 | 17 | TRBV27 | CASSLGISGRAGNEQFF
TRBJ1-5 | 16 | TRBV4-2 | CASSRETGLRNQPQHF
TRBJ2-1 | 12 | TRBV30 | CAWSVSRDEQFF
TRBJ1-2 | 16 | TRBV15 | CATSRGYGTGELGYTF
TRBJ2-7 | 16 | TRBV5-1 | CASSLASQGAPYEQYF
TRBJ1-6 | 20 | TRBV9 | CASSARPWTSSSSYNSPLHF
TRBJ2-1 | 13 | TRBV6-5 | CASSRVRYNEQFF
TRBJ1-4 | 13 | TRBV21-1 | CARAGSYHEKLFF
TRBJ1-2 | 14 | TRBV19 | CASSIGGRAYGYTF
TRBJ2-5 | 15 | TRBV19 | CASSTAGFAQETQYF